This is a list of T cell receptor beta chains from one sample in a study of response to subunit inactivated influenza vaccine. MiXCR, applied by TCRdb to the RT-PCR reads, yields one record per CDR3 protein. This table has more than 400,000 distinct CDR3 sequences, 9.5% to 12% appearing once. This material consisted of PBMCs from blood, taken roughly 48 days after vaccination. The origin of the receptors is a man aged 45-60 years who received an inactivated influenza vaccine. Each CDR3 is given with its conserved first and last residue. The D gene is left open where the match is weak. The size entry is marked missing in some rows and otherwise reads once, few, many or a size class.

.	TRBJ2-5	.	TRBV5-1	TGCGCCAGCAGCTCACCCGCCGGGACAACAGAGACCCAGTACTTC	CASSSPAGTTETQYF
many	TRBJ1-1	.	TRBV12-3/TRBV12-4	TGTGCCAGCAGTTCGGACGGACCGAACACTGAAGCTTTCTTT	CASSSDGPNTEAFF
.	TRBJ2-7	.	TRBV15	TGTGCCACCAGCAGCCCGGGCAGGGGGGCCTACGAGCAGTACTTC	CATSSPGRGAYEQYF
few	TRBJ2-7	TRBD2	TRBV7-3	TGTGCCAGCAGCTTCACTAGCGACCACGAGCAGTACTTC	CASSFTSDHEQYF
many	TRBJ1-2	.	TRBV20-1	TGCAGTGCCCGCCCCCAAAACTATGGCTACACCTTC	CSARPQNYGYTF
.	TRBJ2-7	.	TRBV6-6	TGTGCCAGCAGTTACAAAGTTTTCTACGAGCAGTACTTC	CASSYKVFYEQYF
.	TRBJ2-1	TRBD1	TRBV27	TGTGCCAGCAGCTCTGACAGGGGGCTCCACAATGAGCAGTTCTTC	CASSSDRGLHNEQFF
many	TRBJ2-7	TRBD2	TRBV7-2	TGTGCCAGCAGCTTTAGCGGGTTTTCTAGCTCCTACGAGCAGTACTTC	CASSFSGFSSSYEQYF
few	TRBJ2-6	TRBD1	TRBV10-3	TGTGCCATCAATTCTTGGACAGGGGATGGGGCCAACGTCCTGACTTTC	CAINSWTGDGANVLTF
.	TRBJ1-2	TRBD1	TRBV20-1	TGCAGTGCAGTCCGGGACAGCGGTTATGGCTACACCTTC	CSAVRDSGYGYTF
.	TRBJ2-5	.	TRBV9	TGTGCCAGCACCCCAGGGGTGAGCGGACAAGAGACCCAGTACTTC	CASTPGVSGQETQYF
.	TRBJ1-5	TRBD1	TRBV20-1	TGCAGTGCGCGGGCCGGGACAGGGTATAATCAGCCCCAGCATTTT	CSARAGTGYNQPQHF
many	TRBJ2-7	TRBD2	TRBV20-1	TGCAGTGCTAGCATAGCGGGAGGTTTGTACGAGCAGTACTTC	CSASIAGGLYEQYF
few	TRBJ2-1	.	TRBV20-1	TGCAGTGCTAGACGGCTCCGTAATGAGCAGTTCTTC	CSARRLRNEQFF
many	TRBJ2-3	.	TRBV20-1	TGCAGTGCAAGCCGGGACTTAAAGGGCACAGATACGCAGTATTTT	CSASRDLKGTDTQYF
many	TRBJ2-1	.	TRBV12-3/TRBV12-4	TGTGCCAGCAGTCCCGGCCTAGCGCCTAATGAGCAGTTCTTC	CASSPGLAPNEQFF
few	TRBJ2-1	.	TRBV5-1	TGCGCCAGCAGCTCCCCACCGGGTGGCTCCTACAATGAGCAGTTCTTC	CASSSPPGGSYNEQFF
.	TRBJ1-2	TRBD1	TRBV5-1	TGCGCCAGCAGATCCACAGACGACAGGGATTGTACCTTC	CASRSTDDRDCTF
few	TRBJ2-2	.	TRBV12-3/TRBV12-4	TGTGCCAGCACCTCCCCCGGCGGGGAGCTGTTTTTT	CASTSPGGELFF
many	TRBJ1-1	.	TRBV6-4	TGTGCCAGCAGGCTAGACATTGGCACTGAAGCTTTCTTT	CASRLDIGTEAFF
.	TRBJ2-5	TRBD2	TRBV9	TGTGCCAGCAGCGTAGGCGGACTAGCGGTCCAAGAGACCCAGTACTTC	CASSVGGLAVQETQYF
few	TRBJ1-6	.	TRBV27	TGTGCCAGCTGCACAGGGAGAGGATCACCCCTCCACTTT	CASCTGRGSPLHF
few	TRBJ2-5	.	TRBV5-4	TGTGCCAGCAGCACCAGGGATCGGGAGACCCAGTACTTC	CASSTRDRETQYF
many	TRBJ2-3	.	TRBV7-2	TGTGCCAGCAGCTTAGGAGGGTACACAGATACGCAGTATTTT	CASSLGGYTDTQYF
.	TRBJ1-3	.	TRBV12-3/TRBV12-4	TGTGCCAGCAGTTTTGACTCTGGAAACACCATATATTTT	CASSFDSGNTIYF
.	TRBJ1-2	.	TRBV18	TGTGCCAGCTCACCACCGGGGGGAACCATCCCCTATGGCTACACCTTC	CASSPPGGTIPYGYTF
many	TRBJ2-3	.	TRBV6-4	TGTGCCAGCAGTGACCAATCCAACGCAGATACGCAGTATTTT	CASSDQSNADTQYF
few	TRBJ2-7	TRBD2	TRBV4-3	TGCGCCAGCAGCCCGGTAGCGGGAGGTCCGGATTACGAGCAGTACTTC	CASSPVAGGPDYEQYF
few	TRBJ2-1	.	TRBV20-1	TGCAGTGCTTCGGACGGTTCCTACAATGAGCAGTTCTTC	CSASDGSYNEQFF
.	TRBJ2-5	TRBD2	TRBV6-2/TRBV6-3	TGTGCCAGCAGTTACCTCGCACTAGCGGGAGAGGGAGAGACCCAGTACTTC	CASSYLALAGEGETQYF
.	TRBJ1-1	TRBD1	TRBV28	TGTGCCAGCAGTAGGACAGGGGGACGTGGGACTGAAGCTTTCTTT	CASSRTGGRGTEAFF
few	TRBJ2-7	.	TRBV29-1	TGCAGCGTTGGGGCAGGGTTCTACGAGCAGTACTTC	CSVGAGFYEQYF
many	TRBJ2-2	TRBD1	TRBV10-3	TGTGCCATAGGACAGGGGGCCGGGGAGCTGTTTTTT	CAIGQGAGELFF
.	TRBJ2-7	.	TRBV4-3	TGCGCCAGCAGCCAAGATCGCAGCCGGGGGCAGTACTTC	CASSQDRSRGQYF
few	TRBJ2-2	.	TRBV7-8	TGTGCCAGCAGCTCACTCAGGGTCACCGGGGAGCTGTTTTTT	CASSSLRVTGELFF
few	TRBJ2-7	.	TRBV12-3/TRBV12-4	TGTGCCAGCAGCCTCAGGAGGGGCTACGAGCAGTACTTC	CASSLRRGYEQYF
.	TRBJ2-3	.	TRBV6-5	TGTGCCAGCAGTTACTCGACGGTAGAGGGCACAGATACGCAGTATTTT	CASSYSTVEGTDTQYF
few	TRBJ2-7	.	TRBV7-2	TGTGCCAGCAGCTTAGAGCCCGGTACCACCTACGAGCAGTACTTC	CASSLEPGTTYEQYF
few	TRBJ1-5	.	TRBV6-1	TGTGCCAGCAGGACGGGGGGCAACAATCAGCCCCAGCATTTT	CASRTGGNNQPQHF
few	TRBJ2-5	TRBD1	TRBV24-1	TGTGCCACCTATCCAACTAAACAGGGGGCACTAGAGACCCAGTACTTC	CATYPTKQGALETQYF
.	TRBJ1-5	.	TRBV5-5	TGTGCCAGCAGCTTCGTTTCTGGGGGCCAGCCCCAGCATTTT	CASSFVSGGQPQHF
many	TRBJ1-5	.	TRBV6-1	TGTGCCAGCAGTGACAGGGCTAATCAGCCCCAGCATTTT	CASSDRANQPQHF
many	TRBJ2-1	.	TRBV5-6	TGTGCCAGCAGCCTCACCACGGGTGAGCAGTTCTTC	CASSLTTGEQFF
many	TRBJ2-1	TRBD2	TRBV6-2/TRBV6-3	TGTGCCAGCTCGGGATTCGGGGGGGACCACTCCTACAATGAGCAGTTCTTC	CASSGFGGDHSYNEQFF
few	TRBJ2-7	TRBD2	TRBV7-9	TGTGCCAGCAGCCAACCGGGACTAGCGGACGAGCAGTACTTC	CASSQPGLADEQYF
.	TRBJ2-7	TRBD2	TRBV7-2	TGTGCCAGCAGCCCGCCGGGTTTAGCGGGGGTTGCCTACGAGCAGTACTTC	CASSPPGLAGVAYEQYF
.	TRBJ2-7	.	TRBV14	TGTGCCAGCGCCCGGGCGCTGGAGCAGTACTTC	CASARALEQYF
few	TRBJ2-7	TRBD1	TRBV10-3	TGTGCCATCAGTGGGTTAGGGACAGACTACGAGCAGTACTTC	CAISGLGTDYEQYF